Listed here are 17 T cell receptor beta chains from one sample, sequenced in a study of blood T cell repertoires in COVID-19. The data were produced by immunoSEQ multiplex PCR, yet TCRdb's version contains in-frame clones alone and is incomplete. The profile covers roughly 43,000 clones, with 90% appearing a single time and 2.5% to 3% taken by the ten largest. The sequenced material came from peripheral blood. Receptors originate from a man aged 45 to 65 with active COVID-19.

This chain joins TRBV10-3 and TRBJ2-4, with D possibly TRBD1 on 8 matching bases. The germline CDR1 and CDR2 sequences are ENHRY and SYGVKD. V shed 4 bases and J shed 6 bases, with 13 bases lying between them. This CDR3 contains 14 residues. CDR3 residues: CAISGNRGGNIQYF. The CDR3 coding sequence is TGTGCCATCAGTGGAAACAGGGGGGGAAACATTCAGTACTTC.

The chain employs TRBV3-1 (or the pseudogene TRBV3-2) and TRBJ1-4, with 7 bases fitting TRBD1. The CDR3 covers 15 residues. Unmatched junction bases numbered 10, after V lost 4 bases and J lost 8 bases. Germline V gene sequence: CDR1 LGHDT, CDR2 YNNKEL (reference sequence). The CDR3 sequence: CASSPGQEAREKLFF. CDR3 sequence (DNA): TGTGCCAGCAGCCCCGGACAGGAAGCACGGGAAAAACTGTTTTTT.

The chain carries TRBV7-8 and TRBJ1-6; D ambiguous. Germline V gene sequence: CDR1 SGHVS, CDR2 FQNEAQ. This CDR3 region has 12 residues. Trimming took 5 bases from V and 5 from J, leaving 4 bases between them. The CDR3 DNA is TGTGCCAGCAGCCTAAATAATTCACCCCTCCACTTT. Translated: CASSLNNSPLHF.

The chain combines TRBV24-1 with TRBJ2-1, with TRBD2 matching over 13 bases. The germline CDR1 and CDR2 sequences are KGHDR and SFDVKD. V was pared by 4 bases and J by 6 bases, with 2 bases of the junction left unmatched. This CDR3 has 15 residues. The CDR3 sequence: CATSDWTSGGNEQFF. In DNA form, the CDR3 reads TGTGCCACCAGTGACTGGACTAGCGGGGGCAATGAGCAGTTCTTC.

The J gene is TRBJ1-6, the V gene TRBV28; 10 bases fit TRBD1. The V gene's germline CDR1 is MDHEN and CDR2 SYDVKM. There are 15 residues in the CDR3. After removal of 4 bases from V and 10 bases from J, the junction contained 7 bases not matched to a gene. The CDR3 DNA reads TGTGCCAGCAGTTATTCCGGGACAGGGGTCTCACCCCTCCACTTT. This translates into CASSYSGTGVSPLHF.

The J gene is TRBJ1-5, the V gene TRBV2, with D perhaps TRBD1 (6 bases). The CDR3 has 16 residues. Germline assignment: CDR1 SNHLY and CDR2 FYNNEI. Deletions cut 6 bases from V and 0 bases from J, with 15 bases between. In DNA form, the CDR3 reads TGTGCCAGCAGGAGGACAGTGGCTTATAGCAATCAGCCCCAGCATTTT. Translating gives CASRRTVAYSNQPQHF.

The rearrangement joins TRBV27 to TRBJ1-1, with D maybe TRBD1 (5 bases). In germline, CDR1 is MNHEY, CDR2 SMNVEV (reference sequence). The CDR3 is 14 amino acids. With 2 bases removed from V and 2 bases from J, the gap between germline ends came to 9 bases. The CDR3 DNA follows: TGTGCCAGCAGTTTAATAGGGGTTAACACTGAAGCTTTCTTT. Translated: CASSLIGVNTEAFF.

V usage is TRBV7-2 and J usage is TRBJ2-2, with a tentative D call TRBD1 (5 bases). V dropped 1 base and J dropped 6 bases, with 9 bases sitting between them. CDR1 is SGHTA and CDR2 is FQGNSA in the germline V gene. This CDR3 spans 14 amino acids. In DNA form, the CDR3 reads TGTGCCAGCAGCTTAGAATGGGGCGCCGGGGAGCTGTTTTTT. As protein: CASSLEWGAGELFF.

The chain links TRBV6-5 to TRBJ2-1; 9 nucleotides align to TRBD2. V trimming: 3 bases; J trimming: 13 bases; junction bases outside the gene matches: 10. The CDR3 has 14 amino acids. Germline V gene sequence: CDR1 MNHEY, CDR2 SVGAGI. The CDR3 DNA is TGTGCCAGCAGTTATGGGCGGGGGGGGACCTCTCAGTTCTTC. As protein: CASSYGRGGTSQFF.

J is TRBJ2-5 and V is TRBV7-2; 7 bases align to TRBD2. Germline trimming cut 1 base from V and 3 bases from J; bases unmatched to any gene: 8. The CDR3 consists of 16 residues. Germline V gene data show CDR1 as SGHTA and CDR2 as FQGNSA. The CDR3 is CASSLGLGGGEETQYF. The CDR3 region has the DNA TGTGCCAGCAGCTTAGGGTTGGGCGGGGGTGAAGAGACCCAGTACTTC.

This clone has more than one count but fewer than ten. The chain recombines TRBV18 with TRBJ1-1; 9 nucleotides line up with TRBD1. V shed 6 bases and J 4 bases; nucleotides not matched to a gene: 6. CDR3 length equals 14 residues. The germline V gene has CDR1 KGHSH and CDR2 LQKENI. The CDR3 nucleotides are TGTGCCAGCTCCCGGACAGGGGCGGGCACTGAAGCTTTCTTT. Its translation is CASSRTGAGTEAFF.

The chain recombines TRBV20-1 with TRBJ1-2, with D unresolved. Per the germline V gene, CDR1 is DFQATT and CDR2 is SNEGSKA (reference sequence). The CDR3 has 11 amino acids. Trimming left V 1 base short and J 5 bases short, with 5 bases between. CDR3 nucleotides: TGCAGTGCTAGAGTGGAGTATGGCTACACCTTC. Its translation: CSARVEYGYTF.

The chain combines TRBV9 with TRBJ1-1, with D uncertain. V was clipped by 2 bases and J by 1 base, with 9 bases between them. Germline-derived CDR1 and CDR2 are SGDLS and YYNGEE. The CDR3 spans 14 residues. The CDR3 spells CASSVGTSNTEAFF. In nucleotides, the CDR3 is TGTGCCAGCAGCGTGGGCACTTCGAACACTGAAGCTTTCTTT.

This clone appeared once. This chain uses TRBV11-2 with TRBJ2-2; D perhaps matches TRBD1 (5 bases). V was pared by 8 bases and J by 0 bases, with 16 bases between. CDR1 is SGHAT, CDR2 FQNNGV, per germline. This CDR3 spans 16 amino acids. CDR3 residues: CASLERGDANTGELFF. The CDR3 region has the DNA TGTGCCAGCTTGGAAAGGGGCGACGCGAACACCGGGGAGCTGTTTTTT.

The chain recombines TRBV29-1 with TRBJ1-2, with 9 bases aligning to TRBD1. Germline V CDR1 and CDR2: SQVTM, ANQGSEA. The CDR3 spans 11 residues. With 8 bases clipped from V and 7 bases from J, the junction kept 5 bases outside the gene matches. CDR3 DNA: TGCAGCCTACAGGGGGCTTCTGGCTACACCTTC. This translates into CSLQGASGYTF. Drawing the rest from reference TRBV29-1 and TRBJ1-2, the complete variable domain is SAVISQKPSRDICQRGTSLTIQCQVDSQVTMMFWYRQQPGQSLTLIATANQGSEATYESGFVIDKFPISRPNLTFSTLTVSNMSPEDSSIYLCSLQGASGYTFGSGTRLTVV.

J is TRBJ2-1 and V is TRBV7-8, with 11 bases matching TRBD1. Per germline, CDR1 SGHVS and CDR2 FQNEAQ. There are 15 residues in the CDR3. V was pared by 5 bases and J by 7 bases, with 7 bases of the junction left unmatched. For the CDR3, the DNA is TGTGCCAGCAGCCTAAGGACAGGGGGCTGGAATGAGCAGTTCTTC. Its translation is CASSLRTGGWNEQFF.

The CDR3 region is CASSLSGGNYGYTF. In DNA, the CDR3 is TGTGCCAGCAGTTTATCGGGAGGGAACTATGGCTACACCTTC. The chain uses TRBV28 and TRBJ1-2, with D hard to call. The V gene's germline CDR1 is MDHEN and CDR2 SYDVKM. The V end was cut by 1 base, the J end by 2 bases, with 8 bases between. CDR3 size: 14 residues.